These 26 T cell receptor beta chains came from one sample sequenced in a study of cytomegalovirus exposure and HLA in healthy donors. Assay: immunoSEQ multiplex PCR; the TCRdb copy retains only in-frame clones and omits some. The sample consists of around 160,000 clones, 75% to 95% of them appearing once. The source material was PBMCs. The source is a woman in her late teens or twenties in good health and CMV-seropositive.

The rearrangement uses TRBV6-5 and TRBJ2-7, with D maybe TRBD2 (5 bases). CDR1 and CDR2 (germline): MNHEY, SVGAGI. This CDR3 spans 13 amino acids. Trimming stripped 7 bases from V and 0 bases from J, with 10 bases between. The CDR3 loop reads CASTHGNSYEQYF. The CDR3 DNA reads as TGTGCCAGCACTCACGGGAACTCCTACGAGCAGTACTTC.

The chain combines TRBV7-2 with TRBJ1-2; TRBD1 matches at 9 bases. The V gene's germline CDR1 is SGHTA and CDR2 FQGNSA. The V and J ends lost 7 bases and 7 bases, in that order; junction bases with no gene match: 7. This CDR3 has 13 residues. In DNA form, the CDR3 reads TGTGCCAGCAACAGAGACAGGGGGTTTGGCTACACCTTC. It encodes CASNRDRGFGYTF.

The rearrangement uses TRBV11-2 and TRBJ2-7, with 11 bases aligning to TRBD2. The CDR3 sequence is 17 residues long. Germline CDR1 SGHAT, CDR2 FQNNGV. With V trimmed by 4 bases and J by 3 bases, 11 bases remained unmatched. The CDR3 reads CASSSAFSGRAVYEQYF. The CDR3 region has the DNA TGTGCCAGCAGCTCGGCGTTTAGCGGGAGGGCTGTCTACGAGCAGTACTTC. The entire variable domain, with the rest obtained from reference TRBV11-2 and TRBJ2-7, is as follows: EAGVAQSPRYKIIEKRQSVAFWCNPISGHATLYWYQQILGQGPKLLIQFQNNGVVDDSQLPKDRFSAERLKGVDSTLKIQPAKLEDSAVYLCASSSAFSGRAVYEQYFGPGTRLTVT.

The chain joins TRBV9 to TRBJ2-3, with 14 nucleotides matching TRBD2. V lost 2 bases and J lost 1; bases outside the gene matches: 12. This CDR3 spans 20 amino acids. Per germline, CDR1 SGDLS and CDR2 YYNGEE. The CDR3 region is CASSVLSGTSGSPRTDTQYF. CDR3 coding DNA: TGTGCCAGCAGCGTCTTATCCGGGACTAGCGGGAGTCCTCGCACAGATACGCAGTATTTT.

The chain links TRBV9 to TRBJ2-3, with 7 nucleotides matching TRBD2. Germline-derived CDR1 and CDR2 are SGDLS and YYNGEE. The V gene end was trimmed by 4 bases and the J gene end by 0 bases; junction bases not matched to a gene: 8. CDR3 size: 16 residues. Here the CDR3 DNA reads TGTGCCAGCAGCCCCAGAGCGGGGCGCAGCACAGATACGCAGTATTTT. It yields the protein CASSPRAGRSTDTQYF.

V is TRBV11-2 and J is TRBJ2-7; a weak D match, TRBD2 (5 bases). CDR1 and CDR2 from the germline V gene are SGHAT and FQNNGV. V was shortened by 4 bases and J by 0 bases, with 16 bases between the two germline ends. The CDR3 runs 16 residues. The CDR3 region is CASSSRANLASYEQYF. The CDR3 coding sequence is TGTGCCAGCAGCTCCCGAGCCAACCTAGCCTCCTACGAGCAGTACTTC.

The chain combines TRBV5-5 with TRBJ1-1, with D maybe TRBD1 (5 bases). Trimming took 6 bases from V and 1 from J, leaving 16 bases between them. The CDR3 spans 15 residues. CDR1 and CDR2 (germline): SGHKS, YYEKEE (reference sequence). This chain's CDR3 is CASTLNAGKNTEAFF. The CDR3 DNA reads as TGTGCCAGCACCTTAAATGCAGGGAAGAACACTGAAGCTTTCTTT.

The chain carries TRBV25-1 and TRBJ2-1; 7 bases are shared with TRBD1. Trimming took 5 bases from V and 7 from J; bases not matched to a gene: 14. The CDR3 covers 16 residues. The germline V gene has CDR1 MGHDK and CDR2 SYGVNS. This CDR3 is CASSTPGTVMRNEQFF. The CDR3 nucleotides are TGTGCCAGCAGTACCCCCGGGACAGTAATGAGGAATGAGCAGTTCTTC.

The J gene is TRBJ2-1, the V gene TRBV5-1, with D possibly matching TRBD2 (6 bases). Germline CDR1 and CDR2: SGHRS and YFSETQ. V was trimmed by 0 bases and J by 3 bases, leaving 10 bases between them. The CDR3 runs 15 residues. The chain's CDR3 is CASSLVAGSYNEQFF. CDR3 in DNA: TGCGCCAGCAGCTTGGTGGCCGGGAGCTACAATGAGCAGTTCTTC. Variable domain in full (rest from reference TRBV5-1 and TRBJ2-1): KAGVTQTPRYLIKTRGQQVTLSCSPISGHRSVSWYQQTPGQGLQFLFEYFSETQRNKGNFPGRFSGRQFSNSRSEMNVSTLELGDSALYLCASSLVAGSYNEQFFGPGTRLTVL.

The J gene is TRBJ1-4, the V gene TRBV28; TRBD1 agrees at 8 bases. Trimming cost V 5 bases and J 8 bases; bases outside gene matches: 10. The CDR3 runs 15 residues. Looked up from germline, CDR1 is MDHEN and CDR2 is SYDVKM. CDR3 bases: TGTGCCAGCAGTGGACCAGACAGGGGCAGAGAAAAACTGTTTTTT. Translation gives CASSGPDRGREKLFF.

The J gene is TRBJ2-7, the V gene TRBV6-1; 7 bases fit TRBD1. The V segment lost 2 bases and the J segment 7 bases; nucleotides outside the gene matches: 5. Germline V CDR1 and CDR2: MNHNS, SASEGT. There are 13 residues in the CDR3. The CDR3 DNA sequence: TGTGCCAGCAGTGAAACAGGGGTTAGGGAGCAGTACTTC. Translating it yields CASSETGVREQYF.

This rearrangement joins TRBV4-1 to TRBJ1-4; 7 bases are shared with TRBD1. CDR3 length equals 18 residues. Germline V CDR1 and CDR2: MGHRA, YSYEKL. Trimming cost V 4 bases and J 4 bases; bases outside gene matches: 15. Written as DNA, the CDR3 is TGCGCCAGCAGCCTGAGCAGGGGGGATTGGACGGGTAATGAAAAACTGTTTTTT. Amino acid sequence: CASSLSRGDWTGNEKLFF.

This clone was counted only a few times. This chain connects TRBV6-5 to TRBJ2-3; D not resolved. The V end lost 8 bases, the J end lost 3 bases, and 15 bases lay between the germline ends. The CDR3 sequence is 14 residues long. Germline CDR1 reads MNHEY; CDR2 reads SVGAGI. DNA for the CDR3: TGTGCCAGCGGTCGACTCGGTCCGACAGATACGCAGTATTTT. Its protein product is CASGRLGPTDTQYF.

For the CDR3, the DNA is TGCAGTGCCCGAACAGGACGTGGCTACACCTTC. Residues: CSARTGRGYTF. The rearrangement uses TRBV20-1 and TRBJ1-2; a possible D gene is TRBD1 (5 bases). The germline V gene has CDR1 DFQATT and CDR2 SNEGSKA (reference sequence). V was trimmed by 6 bases and J by 7 bases, leaving 12 bases between them. CDR3 length equals 11 residues.

The chain employs TRBV5-4 and TRBJ1-3; 9 nucleotides agree with TRBD1. V lost 3 bases, J lost 2 bases, and 3 bases stayed unmatched. Germline CDR1 reads SGHNT; CDR2 reads YYREEE (reference sequence). The CDR3 length is 15 residues. The CDR3 here is CASSSRTGAGNTIYF. The CDR3 bases are TGTGCCAGCAGCTCACGGACAGGGGCTGGAAACACCATATATTTT.

This clone was counted once. The chain carries TRBV2 and TRBJ2-2; weak D call: TRBD1 (6 bases). The CDR3 totals 15 residues. Germline-derived CDR1 and CDR2 are SNHLY and FYNNEI. With 7 bases removed from V and 2 bases from J, the gap between germline ends came to 14 bases. CDR3 sequence reads: CASKNRAANTGELFF. CDR3 DNA sequence: TGTGCCAGCAAGAACAGGGCAGCCAACACCGGGGAGCTGTTTTTT. The entire variable domain, with the rest obtained from reference TRBV2 and TRBJ2-2, is as follows: EPEVTQTPSHQVTQMGQEVILRCVPISNHLYFYWYRQILGQKVEFLVSFYNNEISEKSEIFDDQFSVERPDGSNFTLKIRSTKLEDSAMYFCASKNRAANTGELFFGEGSRLTVL.

The chain links TRBV4-1 to TRBJ1-3, with a weak D call TRBD1 (5 bases). This CDR3 spans 18 amino acids. With 5 bases removed from V and 2 bases from J, the gap between germline ends came to 22 bases. The V gene's germline CDR1 is MGHRA and CDR2 YSYEKL. CDR3 residues: CASSAPERGGEAGNTIYF. CDR3 sequence (DNA): TGCGCCAGCAGCGCTCCGGAGCGTGGAGGGGAGGCTGGAAACACCATATATTTT.

The sample holds one count of this clone. The V gene is TRBV6-6, the J gene TRBJ2-1; 8 bases align to TRBD2. Germline V gene lookup returns CDR1 MNHNY and CDR2 SVGAGI (reference sequence). The CDR3 is 14 amino acids. The ends lost 10 bases at V and 7 bases at J; junction bases unmatched: 12. CDR3 amino acids: CATSPGTRFNEQFF. CDR3 DNA: TGTGCCACCTCCCCCGGGACTAGGTTTAATGAGCAGTTCTTC.

J is TRBJ2-2 and V is TRBV5-5; D may be TRBD2 (6 bases). This CDR3 is built from 16 residues. V lost 7 bases and J lost 6, with 22 bases in between. Per germline, CDR1 SGHKS and CDR2 YYEKEE (reference sequence). The CDR3 DNA is TGTGCCAGCGGGCCTGCGGGCGGGGTGGTTGCCGGGGAGCTGTTTTTT. This translates into CASGPAGGVVAGELFF.

The chain combines TRBV6-5 with TRBJ1-1; 7 bases line up with TRBD1. Trimming removed 5 bases from V and 2 bases from J; junction bases left unmatched: 5. Germline loops: CDR1 MNHEY, CDR2 SVGAGI. CDR3 size: 14 residues. CDR3 sequence (DNA): TGTGCCAGCAGTCAAGGGGACAGAAACACTGAAGCTTTCTTT. Protein product: CASSQGDRNTEAFF.

This clone was detected a few times. The J gene is TRBJ2-7, the V gene TRBV5-1; D is perhaps TRBD2 (5 bases). V shed 0 bases and J shed 12 bases, with 10 bases lying between them. From germline, CDR1 is SGHRS and CDR2 YFSETQ. This CDR3 has 11 residues. CDR3 in DNA: TGCGCCAGCAGCTTGGGACGGACTCTGTACTTC. It yields the protein CASSLGRTLYF.

The genes are TRBV19 and TRBJ2-1; 8 nucleotides line up with TRBD1. The V gene's germline CDR1 is LNHDA and CDR2 SQIVND (reference sequence). J lost 10 bases, V lost 6 bases, and 11 bases had no gene match. The CDR3 has 14 residues. CDR3 amino acids: CASSAGGAGSEQFF. The CDR3 DNA sequence: TGTGCCAGTAGCGCAGGGGGCGCAGGGTCGGAGCAGTTCTTC.

The V and J genes are TRBV7-9 and TRBJ2-7, with TRBD2 matching 10 bases. CDR3 size: 16 residues. Per the germline V gene, CDR1 is SEHNR and CDR2 is FQNEAQ (reference sequence). With V trimmed by 3 bases and J by 0 bases, 5 bases remained unmatched. The CDR3 bases are TGTGCCAGCAGCTTCGGGAAGCGGGAGGGCTCCTACGAGCAGTACTTC. This translates into CASSFGKREGSYEQYF.

The chain uses TRBV29-1 and TRBJ2-5; the match to TRBD2 covers 7 bases. Germline trimming cut 7 bases from V and 9 bases from J; bases unmatched to any gene: 11. The CDR3 loop spans 12 amino acids. Germline CDR1 SQVTM, CDR2 ANQGSEA. This chain's CDR3 is CSARIVREAQYF. In DNA, the CDR3 is TGCAGCGCCCGCATAGTTCGGGAGGCCCAGTACTTC.

This chain links TRBV5-6 with TRBJ2-7; a possible D gene is TRBD1 (5 bases). CDR1 and CDR2 (germline): SGHDT, YYEEEE. Between the trimmed V and J ends, which lost 3 bases and 6 bases, there was a span of 22 bases. The CDR3 contains 16 residues. The CDR3 protein is CASSSNLGRWTLEQYF. The CDR3 DNA reads as TGTGCCAGCAGCTCCAACCTGGGGCGATGGACACTCGAGCAGTACTTC.

V usage is TRBV4-3 and J usage is TRBJ2-7; D is perhaps TRBD2 (7 bases). This CDR3 is built from 15 residues. V lost 4 bases to trimming and J lost 0 bases, with 13 bases between them. The V gene's germline CDR1 is LGHNA and CDR2 YSLEER. Here the CDR3 reads CASSPRGGGSYEQYF. For the CDR3, the DNA is TGCGCCAGCAGCCCCCGAGGGGGGGGCTCCTACGAGCAGTACTTC.